The clone carrying this T cell receptor beta chain came up many times. The antigen is undetermined. These data originate in a study of T cell repertoires in cytomegalovirus infection. TCRdb called the reads again in MiXCR, with one record for every CDR3 protein. The sample lists 7,500 to 9,000 distinct CDR3 sequences, 45% to 55% occurring once. From germline, CDR1 is ENHRY and CDR2 SYGVKD. This CDR3 is built from 13 residues. The V end lost 7 bases, the J end lost 0 bases, and 7 bases lay between the germline ends. Study outcomes and limitations: The cumulative frequency of public TCR beta families identified carriers of CMV plus the relevant HLA. CMV-specific HLA-C-restricted TCR beta clonotypes dominated the ex vivo response.

Sequenced material: PBMCs, sequenced either directly or after in vitro stimulation (not recorded which). This chain connects TRBV10-3 to TRBJ1-3; D might be TRBD1 (5 bases). The TCR comes from a human donor in good health (CMV status not recorded). Some clones in this sample may be carry-over from other donors' samples. CDR3 sequence reads: CAITGTSGNTIYF. In DNA form, the CDR3 reads TGTGCCATCACAGGGACCTCTGGAAACACCATATATTTT.